This TCR beta chain is drawn from a study of cytomegalovirus exposure and HLA in healthy donors. The length of the CDR3 is 11 residues. Trimming took off 3 bases at V and 11 bases at J, with 13 bases between the two ends. Germline CDR1 is SQVTM and CDR2 is ANQGSEA. The PCR made use of 60 Vbeta and 13 Jbeta primers. Sequencing used immunoSEQ multiplex PCR; TCRdb keeps in-frame clones, though not all of them. The sample has 180,000 or so clones, approximately 78% seen once. Input material: PBMCs. V and J are TRBV29-1 and TRBJ1-1; no definite D call. This sequence originates from a woman aged 50 to 60 in good health and CMV-seropositive. For the CDR3, the DNA is TGCAGCGTTGATCTCGGGGAAGGTGCTTTCTTT. Translated, it gives CSVDLGEGAFF.